These T cell receptor beta chains were read from a single sample in a study of blood T cell repertoires in COVID-19. TCRdb's copy holds only in-frame clones and misses some; the assay was immunoSEQ multiplex PCR. This sample has more than 150,000 clones, with 80% found just once. Material for sequencing was peripheral blood. Source of these receptors: a man in his 60s with acute or convalescent COVID-19. The CDR3 runs from the conserved cysteine through the conserved F or W. The order of the fields is V gene, clone size, J gene, D gene, CDR3 protein, CDR3 DNA. The D gene is left open where the match is weak. Clone size, where shown, is once, few, many, or a class for clones that have expanded.

v_call: TRBV11-2; clone_size: NA; j_call: TRBJ2-5; d_call: NA; cdr3_aa: CASSLWAGKTAETQYF; cdr3_nt: TGTGCCAGCAGCTTATGGGCAGGGAAAACGGCAGAGACCCAGTACTTC
v_call: TRBV3-1/TRBV3-2; clone_size: NA; j_call: TRBJ2-7; d_call: NA; cdr3_aa: CASSPTLESEQYF; cdr3_nt: TGTGCCAGCAGCCCAACCTTAGAGTCCGAGCAGTACTTC
v_call: TRBV24-1; clone_size: few; j_call: TRBJ2-3; d_call: NA; cdr3_aa: CATSDSGTRASDTQYF; cdr3_nt: TGTGCCACCAGTGATTCCGGGACAAGAGCCTCAGATACGCAGTATTTT
v_call: TRBV7-9; clone_size: NA; j_call: TRBJ2-7; d_call: NA; cdr3_aa: CASNRPGVTYEQYF; cdr3_nt: TGTGCCAGCAACAGACCGGGAGTAACCTACGAGCAGTACTTC
v_call: TRBV13; clone_size: NA; j_call: TRBJ1-5; d_call: TRBD1; cdr3_aa: CASSRQGALNQPQHF; cdr3_nt: TGTGCCAGCAGTCGTCAGGGGGCACTCAATCAGCCCCAGCATTTT
v_call: TRBV7-3; clone_size: NA; j_call: TRBJ2-1; d_call: NA; cdr3_aa: CASSLAPLNEQFF; cdr3_nt: TGTGCCAGCAGCTTGGCACCCCTCAATGAGCAGTTCTTC
v_call: TRBV7-3; clone_size: NA; j_call: TRBJ2-2; d_call: TRBD1; cdr3_aa: CASSLRTGGTGELFF; cdr3_nt: TGTGCCAGCAGCCTTCGGACAGGGGGCACCGGGGAGCTGTTTTTT
v_call: TRBV11-3; clone_size: NA; j_call: TRBJ2-5; d_call: NA; cdr3_aa: CASSRTGQETQYF; cdr3_nt: TGTGCCAGCAGTCGAACAGGCCAAGAGACCCAGTACTTC
v_call: TRBV28; clone_size: NA; j_call: TRBJ1-1; d_call: TRBD1; cdr3_aa: CASRQQGLGTEAFF; cdr3_nt: TGTGCCAGCAGACAACAGGGGTTGGGCACTGAAGCTTTCTTT
v_call: TRBV7-2; clone_size: NA; j_call: TRBJ2-7; d_call: TRBD1; cdr3_aa: CASSPDPDRGTYEQYF; cdr3_nt: TGTGCCAGCAGCCCTGATCCGGACAGGGGAACCTACGAGCAGTACTTC
v_call: TRBV28; clone_size: NA; j_call: TRBJ1-3; d_call: NA; cdr3_aa: CATHQGSSGNTIYF; cdr3_nt: TGTGCCACCCACCAGGGAAGTTCTGGAAACACCATATATTTT
v_call: TRBV19; clone_size: NA; j_call: TRBJ2-1; d_call: TRBD2; cdr3_aa: CASSMPGGIAGGKNEQFF; cdr3_nt: TGTGCCAGTAGTATGCCGGGCGGGATAGCGGGGGGAAAAAATGAGCAGTTCTTC
v_call: TRBV27; clone_size: NA; j_call: TRBJ2-1; d_call: NA; cdr3_aa: CASSPFLESYNEQFF; cdr3_nt: TGTGCCAGCAGCCCCTTCCTAGAGTCCTACAATGAGCAGTTCTTC
v_call: TRBV6-5; clone_size: NA; j_call: TRBJ1-5; d_call: TRBD1; cdr3_aa: CASSWDRASNQPQHF; cdr3_nt: TGTGCCAGCAGCTGGGACAGGGCTAGCAATCAGCCCCAGCATTTT
v_call: TRBV5-1; clone_size: NA; j_call: TRBJ2-2; d_call: TRBD2; cdr3_aa: CASSGGLAGAFDGELFF; cdr3_nt: TGCGCCAGCAGCGGGGGACTAGCGGGAGCGTTCGACGGGGAGCTGTTTTTT
v_call: TRBV20-1; clone_size: NA; j_call: TRBJ1-2; d_call: NA; cdr3_aa: CSAAVNYGYTF; cdr3_nt: TGCAGTGCGGCCGTCAACTATGGCTACACCTTC
v_call: TRBV6-5; clone_size: NA; j_call: TRBJ1-2; d_call: NA; cdr3_aa: CASSYTGGSAYYGYTF; cdr3_nt: TGTGCCAGCAGTTACACGGGGGGCTCCGCTTACTATGGCTACACCTTC
v_call: TRBV5-6; clone_size: few; j_call: TRBJ1-2; d_call: TRBD1; cdr3_aa: CASTNDRGGYTF; cdr3_nt: TGTGCCAGCACCAACGACAGGGGCGGCTACACCTTC
v_call: TRBV28; clone_size: NA; j_call: TRBJ1-1; d_call: NA; cdr3_aa: CASSLGAAFF; cdr3_nt: TGTGCCAGCAGTTTAGGGGCGGCTTTCTTT
v_call: TRBV5-5; clone_size: NA; j_call: TRBJ2-7; d_call: TRBD1; cdr3_aa: CASSLGTGSTYEQYF; cdr3_nt: TGTGCCAGCAGCCTAGGGACAGGTTCTACCTACGAGCAGTACTTC
v_call: TRBV12-3/TRBV12-4; clone_size: NA; j_call: TRBJ1-1; d_call: TRBD1; cdr3_aa: CASRGTGLEAFF; cdr3_nt: TGTGCCAGCAGAGGGACAGGCCTTGAAGCTTTCTTT
v_call: TRBV19; clone_size: NA; j_call: TRBJ1-1; d_call: NA; cdr3_aa: CASIGTFEAFF; cdr3_nt: TGTGCCAGTATCGGGACATTTGAAGCTTTCTTT
v_call: TRBV7-2; clone_size: NA; j_call: TRBJ2-3; d_call: TRBD2; cdr3_aa: CASSSLRTSGSSGTQYF; cdr3_nt: TGTGCCAGCAGCTCACTACGGACTAGCGGGAGCTCGGGTACGCAGTATTTT
v_call: TRBV6-2/TRBV6-3; clone_size: few; j_call: TRBJ2-7; d_call: TRBD2; cdr3_aa: CASSATRTSGSSYEQYF; cdr3_nt: TGTGCCAGCAGTGCGACCCGGACTAGCGGGTCCTCCTACGAGCAGTACTTC
v_call: TRBV30; clone_size: NA; j_call: TRBJ2-2; d_call: NA; cdr3_aa: CAWSVLTPGGPGELFF; cdr3_nt: TGTGCCTGGAGTGTACTTACGCCCGGGGGGCCCGGGGAGCTGTTTTTT
v_call: TRBV19; clone_size: NA; j_call: TRBJ2-7; d_call: NA; cdr3_aa: CASSISGLTYEQYF; cdr3_nt: TGTGCCAGTAGTATATCAGGATTAACCTACGAGCAGTACTTC
v_call: TRBV6-5; clone_size: NA; j_call: TRBJ2-5; d_call: TRBD2; cdr3_aa: CASSYSGGSRETQYF; cdr3_nt: TGTGCCAGCAGTTACTCTGGCGGGAGCAGAGAGACCCAGTACTTC
v_call: TRBV5-6; clone_size: once; j_call: TRBJ1-2; d_call: TRBD1; cdr3_aa: CASSLLGTGGGYGYTF; cdr3_nt: TGTGCCAGCAGCTTGCTTGGGACAGGGGGAGGGTATGGCTACACCTTC
v_call: TRBV28; clone_size: NA; j_call: TRBJ1-3; d_call: NA; cdr3_aa: CASRNTGSSGNTIYF; cdr3_nt: TGTGCCAGCAGAAACACAGGGAGCTCTGGAAACACCATATATTTT
v_call: TRBV28; clone_size: NA; j_call: TRBJ2-2; d_call: NA; cdr3_aa: CASSPLGGTNTGELFF; cdr3_nt: TGTGCCAGCAGTCCCCTGGGGGGAACAAACACCGGGGAGCTGTTTTTT
v_call: TRBV3-1/TRBV3-2; clone_size: NA; j_call: TRBJ1-1; d_call: NA; cdr3_aa: CASRKSGPNTEAFF; cdr3_nt: TGTGCCAGCCGCAAGTCAGGCCCGAACACTGAAGCTTTCTTT
v_call: TRBV5-5; clone_size: NA; j_call: TRBJ1-5; d_call: NA; cdr3_aa: CASSQGFSNQPQHF; cdr3_nt: TGTGCCAGCAGCCAGGGTTTCAGCAATCAGCCCCAGCATTTT
v_call: TRBV2; clone_size: NA; j_call: TRBJ1-6; d_call: TRBD1; cdr3_aa: CASTLDRGRVPLHF; cdr3_nt: TGTGCCAGCACGCTCGACAGGGGACGGGTGCCCCTCCACTTT
v_call: TRBV5-6; clone_size: NA; j_call: TRBJ2-5; d_call: TRBD1; cdr3_aa: CASSPGQLKETQYF; cdr3_nt: TGTGCCAGCAGCCCGGGACAGTTGAAGGAGACCCAGTACTTC
v_call: TRBV5-1; clone_size: NA; j_call: TRBJ2-3; d_call: NA; cdr3_aa: CASSLVGGATDTQYF; cdr3_nt: TGCGCCAGCAGCTTGGTCGGGGGAGCCACAGATACGCAGTATTTT
v_call: TRBV19; clone_size: NA; j_call: TRBJ1-1; d_call: NA; cdr3_aa: CASSSKQENTEAFF; cdr3_nt: TGTGCCAGTAGTAGCAAACAGGAGAACACTGAAGCTTTCTTT
v_call: TRBV7-6; clone_size: NA; j_call: TRBJ2-2; d_call: TRBD1; cdr3_aa: CASSRRTGGLTGELFF; cdr3_nt: TGTGCCAGCAGCAGACGGACAGGGGGCTTGACCGGGGAGCTGTTTTTT